What follows are 24 T cell receptor beta chains derived from one specimen sequenced in a study of shared clonotypes between healthy human individuals. The data were produced by immunoSEQ multiplex PCR, yet TCRdb's version contains in-frame clones alone and is incomplete. The sample carries 950,000 to 1,300,000 clones, about 76% recorded once. The sample comprised memory CD4+ T cells sorted from blood. The subset here: CD45RA-negative fraction. These receptors were taken from a man younger than 35 in good health.

The rearrangement links TRBV2 to TRBJ2-1, with 14 bases identical to TRBD2. This CDR3 has 15 residues. Germline V gene sequence: CDR1 SNHLY, CDR2 FYNNEI. J was trimmed by 8 bases and V by 7 bases; bases with no gene match: 7. The CDR3 loop reads CASTGLAGGIDEQFF. CDR3 DNA: TGTGCCAGCACCGGACTAGCGGGGGGTATCGATGAGCAGTTCTTC.

Concerning this clone itself: The sample contains more than one DNA sequence encoding this CDR3. The J gene is TRBJ1-1, the V gene TRBV5-1; D unclear. The V end was cut by 4 bases, the J end by 1 base, with 5 bases between. Looked up from germline, CDR1 is SGHRS and CDR2 is YFSETQ. CDR3 size: 12 residues. In DNA, the CDR3 is TGCGCCAGCAGCCCTGGGAACACTGAAGCTTTCTTT. Translating gives CASSPGNTEAFF.

This chain joins TRBV5-1 and TRBJ2-1; TRBD1 matches at 9 bases. With V trimmed by 2 bases and J by 4 bases, 10 bases remained unmatched. Germline assignment: CDR1 SGHRS and CDR2 YFSETQ. The CDR3 length is 17 residues. CDR3 bases: TGCGCCAGCAGCTTACGTTCTACAGGACAGGGGTACAATGAGCAGTTCTTC. It codes for CASSLRSTGQGYNEQFF.

The chain couples TRBV18 to TRBJ2-7, with D hard to call. Trimming left V 3 bases short and J 7 bases short, with 13 bases between. Per the germline V gene, CDR1 is KGHSH and CDR2 is LQKENI. CDR3 length: 13 residues. DNA for the CDR3: TGTGCCAGCTCACCCAGGCGAGCAGAAGAGCAGTACTTC. Its translation: CASSPRRAEEQYF.

As regards this clone: Possible read error: a much larger clone is one base away. Other DNA sequences from this sample encode an identical CDR3 as well. This chain connects TRBV7-9 to TRBJ2-7, with unresolved D. This CDR3 region has 12 residues. Germline V gene sequence: CDR1 SEHNR, CDR2 FQNEAQ (reference sequence). V was cut by 3 bases and J by 2 bases, with 5 bases left in between. DNA of the CDR3: TGTGCCAGCAGCTTGACCCCCTACGAGCAGTACTTC. Its protein is CASSLTPYEQYF. Using reference TRBV7-9 and TRBJ2-7 for the parts outside the CDR3, the full variable domain is DTGVSQNPRHKITKRGQNVTFRCDPISEHNRLYWYRQTLGQGPEFLTYFQNEAQLEKSRLLSDRFSAERPKGSFSTLEIQRTEQGDSAMYLCASSLTPYEQYFGPGTRLTVT.

The chain recombines TRBV7-9 with TRBJ2-1, with 7 bases that match TRBD1. This CDR3 spans 15 amino acids. Unmatched junction bases numbered 12, after V lost 6 bases and J lost 7 bases. Germline V gene lookup returns CDR1 SEHNR and CDR2 FQNEAQ (reference sequence). For the CDR3, the DNA is TGTGCCAGCAGGTATAGGGACAGAGGGGGTAATGAGCAGTTCTTC. Its translation: CASRYRDRGGNEQFF.

About this clone itself: Other DNA sequences in the sample encode the same CDR3. The chain couples TRBV10-3 to TRBJ1-5, with D possibly being TRBD1 (5 bases). V was trimmed by 4 bases and J by 0 bases, leaving 7 bases between them. This CDR3 spans 14 amino acids. Per the germline V gene, CDR1 is ENHRY and CDR2 is SYGVKD. The CDR3 DNA follows: TGTGCCATCAGTGCGGGGGGTAGCAATCAGCCCCAGCATTTT. It is translated as CAISAGGSNQPQHF.

The sample holds a few counts of this clone. This chain links TRBV7-2 with TRBJ1-5; TRBD1 might be the D (6 bases). V lost 4 bases and J 3 bases, leaving 10 bases between the germline ends. Looked up from germline, CDR1 is SGHTA and CDR2 is FQGNSA. This CDR3 contains 14 residues. CDR3: CASSSRQDNQPQHF. CDR3 DNA: TGTGCCAGCAGCTCCAGACAGGACAATCAGCCCCAGCATTTT.

This chain connects TRBV5-4 to TRBJ2-2; 8 bases agree with TRBD2. Trimming cost V 4 bases and J 0 bases; bases outside gene matches: 2. CDR1 and CDR2 (germline): SGHNT, YYREEE (reference sequence). The length of the CDR3 is 15 residues. The CDR3 DNA follows: TGTGCCAGCAGCCTTAGCGGGGCGAACACCGGGGAGCTGTTTTTT. Translating gives CASSLSGANTGELFF.

V usage is TRBV7-3 and J usage is TRBJ2-7; D might be TRBD1 (5 bases). Germline V gene data show CDR1 as SGHTA and CDR2 as FQGTGA. Deletions cut 5 bases from V and 6 bases from J, with 14 bases between. The CDR3 has 13 residues. DNA of the CDR3: TGTGCCAGCAGCAAGGGGCAGGGTAGCGAGCAGTACTTC. It encodes CASSKGQGSEQYF.

This clone was picked up many times. V is TRBV5-1 and J is TRBJ1-4; no clear D. Germline V gene lookup returns CDR1 SGHRS and CDR2 YFSETQ. Trimming took off 3 bases at V and 3 bases at J, with 15 bases between the two ends. This CDR3 contains 16 residues. The CDR3 sequence: CASSSWPPGANEKLFF. The CDR3 DNA sequence: TGCGCCAGCAGCTCATGGCCCCCAGGCGCTAATGAAAAACTGTTTTTT.

This clone came up a few times. The chain recombines TRBV28 with TRBJ1-2; possible D gene TRBD1, 6 bases. The CDR3 has 16 amino acids. V lost 6 bases to trimming and J lost 4 bases, with 21 bases between them. Germline CDR1 is MDHEN and CDR2 is SYDVKM. In nucleotides, the CDR3 is TGTGCCAGCAGCTTGGGGGCCCCCAATTTCAGCTATGGCTACACCTTC. Its translation is CASSLGAPNFSYGYTF.

The rearrangement uses TRBV21-1 and TRBJ1-1. TRBV21-1 is annotated as a pseudogene. The CDR3 is 14 residues long. The chain's CDR3 is CASSFNSLEAEAFF. Written as DNA, the CDR3 is TGTGCCAGCAGCTTCAACTCCCTGGAGGCTGAAGCTTTCTTT.

The chain recombines TRBV1 with TRBJ2-7; the table gives TRBD2 as D, unverified against the DNA. TRBV1 is a pseudogene. CDR3 size: 15 residues. The CDR3 region has the DNA TGCACCAGCAGCCAAGATGGGGGGGAGGGTTTCGAGCAGTACTTC. This sequence encodes CTSSQDGGEGFEQYF.

The chain has TRBV19 and TRBJ2-7; TRBD1 or TRBD2 may be the D gene (5 bases each). CDR3 size: 12 residues. CDR1 is LNHDA and CDR2 is SQIVND in the germline V gene (reference sequence). The V gene lost 4 bases and the J gene lost 3 bases, with 7 bases spanning the gap. This CDR3 reads CASSRGDYEQYF. Written as DNA, the CDR3 is TGTGCCAGTAGTAGAGGGGACTACGAGCAGTACTTC.

The rearrangement links TRBV5-4 to TRBJ2-1, with D unclear. V dropped 0 bases and J dropped 6 bases, with 19 bases sitting between them. The CDR3 spans 17 residues. CDR1 and CDR2 from the germline V gene are SGHNT and YYREEE (reference sequence). CDR3: CASSLEVRSSVPNEQFF. The CDR3 DNA reads as TGTGCCAGCAGCTTGGAGGTTCGCAGCAGCGTTCCCAATGAGCAGTTCTTC.

The V call is TRBV6-5, the J call TRBJ2-7, with unresolved D. CDR3 size: 14 residues. Germline lookup yields CDR1 MNHEY and CDR2 SVGAGI. V shed 6 bases and J shed 3 bases, with 15 bases lying between them. Written as DNA, the CDR3 is TGTGCCAGCAGCCCTTCGTTTCTGGACTACGAGCAGTACTTC. Its translation is CASSPSFLDYEQYF.

This rearrangement joins TRBV9 to TRBJ1-1; D is possibly TRBD1 (6 bases). Germline V gene lookup returns CDR1 SGDLS and CDR2 YYNGEE. V gave up 1 base and J gave up 5 bases, with 12 bases separating them. The CDR3 has 14 residues. CDR3 coding DNA: TGTGCCAGCAGCGTATATCAAGGGGGGACTGAAGCTTTCTTT. Protein product: CASSVYQGGTEAFF.

This clone was observed a single time. This CDR3 is CAWRIQGGGNTIYF. For the CDR3, the DNA is TGTGCCTGGAGGATACAGGGGGGAGGAAACACCATATATTTT. V and J are TRBV30 and TRBJ1-3; 8 bases fit TRBD1. Germline V lookup: CDR1 GTSNPN, CDR2 SVGIG (reference sequence). The CDR3 totals 14 residues. Germline trimming cut 3 bases from V and 4 bases from J; bases unmatched to any gene: 5.

The V call is TRBV11-2, the J call TRBJ2-3, with D unresolved. V lost 4 bases to trimming and J lost 0 bases, with 11 bases between them. This CDR3 is 15 amino acids long. Per the germline V gene, CDR1 is SGHAT and CDR2 is FQNNGV. In DNA, the CDR3 is TGTGCCAGCAGCTCCCAACCAAGTAGCACAGATACGCAGTATTTT. Residues: CASSSQPSSTDTQYF.

The chain employs TRBV6-5 and TRBJ1-6; unclear D gene. This CDR3 has 13 residues. Trimming removed 5 bases from V and 8 bases from J, with 10 bases in between. Germline V gene sequence: CDR1 MNHEY, CDR2 SVGAGI. The DNA for the CDR3 is TGTGCCAGCAGTCCCAACAGAGATTCACCCCTCCACTTT. It encodes CASSPNRDSPLHF.

This clone was observed a handful of times. The genes are TRBV29-1 and TRBJ2-1; 11 bases map to TRBD1. In germline, CDR1 is SQVTM, CDR2 ANQGSEA. This CDR3 is 14 amino acids long. Losses at the gene ends were 6 bases for V and 5 bases for J; bases not matched to a gene: 6. For the CDR3, the DNA is TGCAGCGTGGGCGGGGACAGGGGGAACAATGAGCAGTTCTTC. This codes for CSVGGDRGNNEQFF.

The chain links TRBV18 to TRBJ2-3, with 10 bases lining up with TRBD2. This CDR3 is built from 15 residues. Looked up from germline, CDR1 is KGHSH and CDR2 is LQKENI. J lost 6 bases, V lost 3 bases, and 6 bases had no gene match. CDR3 sequence: CASSPASGGRDTQYF. The CDR3, as DNA: TGTGCCAGCTCACCGGCTAGCGGGGGCAGGGATACGCAGTATTTT.

This chain connects TRBV7-6 to TRBJ2-1; 7 bases are shared with TRBD1. Per germline, CDR1 SGHVS and CDR2 FNYEAQ. This CDR3 spans 15 amino acids. The junction had 10 bases not matched to a gene; V was cut back by 6 bases and J by 5 bases. In nucleotides, the CDR3 is TGTGCCAGCAGTGTCTGGGGACAGTCCCACAATGAGCAGTTCTTC. Amino acid sequence: CASSVWGQSHNEQFF.